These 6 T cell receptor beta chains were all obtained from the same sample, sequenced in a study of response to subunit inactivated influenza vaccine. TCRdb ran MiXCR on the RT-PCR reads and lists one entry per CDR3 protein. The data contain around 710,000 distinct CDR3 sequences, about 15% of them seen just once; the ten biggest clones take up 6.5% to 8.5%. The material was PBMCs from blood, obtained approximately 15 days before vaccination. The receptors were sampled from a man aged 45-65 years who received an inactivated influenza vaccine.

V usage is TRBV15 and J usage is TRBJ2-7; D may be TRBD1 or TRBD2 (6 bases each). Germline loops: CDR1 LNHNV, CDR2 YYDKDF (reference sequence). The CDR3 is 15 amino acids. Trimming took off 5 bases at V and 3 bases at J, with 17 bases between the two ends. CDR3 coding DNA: TGTGCCACCAGCGGCCTTGGGGGGCTGGGCTACGAGCAGTACTTC. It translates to CATSGLGGLGYEQYF.

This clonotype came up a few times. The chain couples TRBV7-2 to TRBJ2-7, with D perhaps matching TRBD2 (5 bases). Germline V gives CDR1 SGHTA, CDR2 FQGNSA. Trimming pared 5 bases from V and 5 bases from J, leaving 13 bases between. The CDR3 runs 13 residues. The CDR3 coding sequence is TGTGCCAGCAGCCCCGCAGGACTCAACGAGCAGTACTTC. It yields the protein CASSPAGLNEQYF.

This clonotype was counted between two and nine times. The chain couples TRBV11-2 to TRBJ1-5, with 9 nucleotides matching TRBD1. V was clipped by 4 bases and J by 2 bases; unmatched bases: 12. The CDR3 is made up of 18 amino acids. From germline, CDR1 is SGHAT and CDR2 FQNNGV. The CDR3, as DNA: TGTGCCAGCAGCTCTATAAGGGGACAGGGCCATTGCAATCAGCCCCAGCATTTT. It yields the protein CASSSIRGQGHCNQPQHF. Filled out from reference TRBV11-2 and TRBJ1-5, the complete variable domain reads EAGVAQSPRYKIIEKRQSVAFWCNPISGHATLYWYQQILGQGPKLLIQFQNNGVVDDSQLPKDRFSAERLKGVDSTLKIQPAKLEDSAVYLCASSSIRGQGHCNQPQHFGDGTRLSIL.

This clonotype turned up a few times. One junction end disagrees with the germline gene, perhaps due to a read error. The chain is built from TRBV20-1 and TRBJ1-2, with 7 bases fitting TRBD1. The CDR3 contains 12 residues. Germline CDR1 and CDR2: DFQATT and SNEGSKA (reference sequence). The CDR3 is CRATTGNYGYTF. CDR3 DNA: TGCAGGGCTACGACAGGGAACTATGGCTACACCTTC.

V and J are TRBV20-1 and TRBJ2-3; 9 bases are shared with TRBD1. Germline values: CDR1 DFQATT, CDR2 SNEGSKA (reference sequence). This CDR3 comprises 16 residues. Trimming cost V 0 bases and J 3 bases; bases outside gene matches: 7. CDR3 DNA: TGCAGTGCTAGAGACCCCGGGACAGGGTTGACAGATACGCAGTATTTT. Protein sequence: CSARDPGTGLTDTQYF.

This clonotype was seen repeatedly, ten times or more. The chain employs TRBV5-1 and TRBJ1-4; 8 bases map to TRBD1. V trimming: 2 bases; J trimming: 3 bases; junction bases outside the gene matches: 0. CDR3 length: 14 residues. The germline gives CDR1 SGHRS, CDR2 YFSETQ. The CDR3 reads CASSLQGANEKLFF. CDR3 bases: TGCGCCAGCAGCTTACAGGGGGCTAATGAAAAACTGTTTTTT.